This T cell receptor beta chain was identified during a study of cytomegalovirus exposure and HLA in healthy donors. Study background: In terms of ancestry, the Caucasian-associated cluster contained 81% of the roughly 400 genotyped donors. Regarding the study as a whole: Some V segments could not be told apart, so they were left out, TRBV6-2 and TRBV6-3 among them.

The PCR contained 60 Vbeta and 13 Jbeta primers. Only in-frame clones appear in the TCRdb table, and some are missing; sequencing was by immunoSEQ multiplex PCR. The table lists approximately 140,000 clones, 79% of them singletons. The V gene's germline CDR1 is LNHDA and CDR2 SQIVND (reference sequence). This CDR3 has 15 amino acids. Germline trimming cut 6 bases from V and 6 bases from J; bases unmatched to any gene: 11. This clone was seen a single time. Its cognate antigen is unknown. The chain joins TRBV19 to TRBJ2-7; TRBD2 matches at 10 bases. The sequence was collected from a man aged 50 or older in good health and CMV-seropositive. The sample consisted of PBMCs. The CDR3 coding sequence is TGTGCCAGTAGCACCAAGGGGACTAGCGCAGCCGAGCAGTACTTC. This sequence encodes CASSTKGTSAAEQYF.